The T cell receptor beta chain under discussion was sequenced for a study of cytomegalovirus exposure and HLA in healthy donors. The CDR3 is 13 amino acids. V lost 4 bases and J lost 3, with 10 bases in between. The germline gives CDR1 SGHAT, CDR2 FQNNGV. Both 60 Vbeta primers and 13 Jbeta primers went into the PCR. TCRdb's table, derived via immunoSEQ multiplex PCR, lists solely in-frame clones and lacks some. The table records 150,000 or so clones, roughly 75% of them present only once. Comments on this clone: Its target is unknown.

Broader study findings: In a later analysis, CMV-associated beta chains were mostly HLA-associated, it appeared. Most TCR sequences showed up rarely, but some public TCRs showed up in many donors.

The chain uses TRBV11-2 and TRBJ2-7; D unclear. The receptor was derived from a man younger than 35 in good health and CMV-seropositive. Sequenced: PBMCs. CDR3 DNA: TGTGCCAGCAGCTCGGCAGGCGTCTACGAGCAGTACTTC. Translation gives CASSSAGVYEQYF.